The present T cell receptor (beta chain) was sequenced within a study of human thymus T cells. Study findings and constraints: It looked as if thymic and blood repertoires used V and J genes in a biased way.

Germline V lookup: CDR1 MNHEY, CDR2 SMNVEV (reference sequence). The length of the CDR3 is 17 residues. Trimming at V came to 2 bases and at J to 2 bases, leaving 9 bases not matched to a gene. As to this clone: Its specificity is unknown.

It was healthy Finnish infants having corrective surgery for congenital heart defects who were the donors. Blood DNA came from all available leukocytes, not a fixed cell number. The assay was immunoSEQ multiplex PCR, and TCRdb's table has in-frame clones only and misses some. The top ten clones hold more than 0.095% of a sample with 35,000 to 45,000 clones, approximately 93% of them seen once. The sequence was obtained from a boy in the first two years of life with a congenital heart defect but otherwise immunologically healthy. V and J are TRBV27 and TRBJ1-2; 9 bases match TRBD1. The sample comprised blood. Here the CDR3 reads CASSLTGTGPINYGYTF. DNA for the CDR3: TGTGCCAGCAGTTTAACCGGGACAGGGCCTATAAACTATGGCTACACCTTC.